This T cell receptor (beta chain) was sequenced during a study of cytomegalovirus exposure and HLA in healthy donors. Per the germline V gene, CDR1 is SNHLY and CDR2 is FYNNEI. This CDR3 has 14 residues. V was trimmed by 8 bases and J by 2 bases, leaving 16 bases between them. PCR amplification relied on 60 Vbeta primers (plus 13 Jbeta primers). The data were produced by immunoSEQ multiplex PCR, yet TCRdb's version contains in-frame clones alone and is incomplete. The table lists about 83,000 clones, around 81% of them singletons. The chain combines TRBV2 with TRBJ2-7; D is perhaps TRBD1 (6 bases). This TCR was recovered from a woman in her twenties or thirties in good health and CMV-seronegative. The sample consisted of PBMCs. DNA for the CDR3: TGTGCCAGCCTAAGCAGGGACATTACCTACGAGCAGTACTTC. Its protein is CASLSRDITYEQYF.